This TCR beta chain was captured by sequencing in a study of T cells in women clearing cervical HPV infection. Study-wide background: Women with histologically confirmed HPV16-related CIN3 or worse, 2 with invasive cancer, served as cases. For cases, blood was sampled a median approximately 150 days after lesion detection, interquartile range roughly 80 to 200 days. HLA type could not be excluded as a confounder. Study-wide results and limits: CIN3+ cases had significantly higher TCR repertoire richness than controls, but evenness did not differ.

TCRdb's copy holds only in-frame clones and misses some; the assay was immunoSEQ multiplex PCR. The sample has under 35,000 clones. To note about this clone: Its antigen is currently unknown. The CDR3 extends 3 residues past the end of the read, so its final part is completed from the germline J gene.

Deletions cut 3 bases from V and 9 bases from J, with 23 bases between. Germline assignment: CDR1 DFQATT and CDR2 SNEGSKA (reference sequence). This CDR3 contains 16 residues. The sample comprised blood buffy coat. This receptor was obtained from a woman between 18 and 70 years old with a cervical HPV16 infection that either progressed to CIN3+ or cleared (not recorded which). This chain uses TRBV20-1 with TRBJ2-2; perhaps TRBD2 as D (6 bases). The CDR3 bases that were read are TGCAGTGCTAGGAACCCCGGGACTCACTCAGGTTGGGAG. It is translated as CSARNPGTHSGWE. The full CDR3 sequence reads CSARNPGTHSGWELFF.